This T cell receptor (beta chain) was found in a study of read filtering for tumor transcriptome and immune sequencing. The CDR3 runs to 15 residues. V lost 8 bases to trimming and J lost 7 bases; unmatched junction nucleotides: 11. Germline V gene data show CDR1 as SNHLY and CDR2 as FYNNEI. This clonotype came up many times. From around 440 ng of RNA, a library with molecular barcoded alpha/delta and beta/gamma adaptors was made. TCRdb processed the reads anew with MiXCR; each CDR3 protein has one entry. The sample carries around 130,000 distinct CDR3 sequences, roughly 13% recorded once. The sample comprised a population of CD138-negative cells sorted from bone marrow. This clonotype was sampled from a donor at least 40 years old with multiple myeloma. The chain combines TRBV2 with TRBJ1-6; 7 bases line up with TRBD1. The CDR3 DNA follows: TGTGCCAGCGGGGGAATGACAGGGAACAATTCACCCCTCCACTTT. It yields the protein CASGGMTGNNSPLHF.